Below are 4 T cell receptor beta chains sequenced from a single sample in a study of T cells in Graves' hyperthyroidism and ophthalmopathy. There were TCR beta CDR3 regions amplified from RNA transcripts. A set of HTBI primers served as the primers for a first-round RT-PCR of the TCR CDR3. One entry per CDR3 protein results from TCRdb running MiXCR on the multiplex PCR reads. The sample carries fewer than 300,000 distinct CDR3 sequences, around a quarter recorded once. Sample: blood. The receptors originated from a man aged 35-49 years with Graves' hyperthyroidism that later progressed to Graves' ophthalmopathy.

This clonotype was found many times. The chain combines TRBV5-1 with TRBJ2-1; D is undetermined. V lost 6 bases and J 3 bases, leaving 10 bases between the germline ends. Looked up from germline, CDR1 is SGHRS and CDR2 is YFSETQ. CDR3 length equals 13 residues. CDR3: CASTLGNYNEQFF. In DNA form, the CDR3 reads TGCGCCAGCACCCTCGGCAACTACAATGAGCAGTTCTTC.

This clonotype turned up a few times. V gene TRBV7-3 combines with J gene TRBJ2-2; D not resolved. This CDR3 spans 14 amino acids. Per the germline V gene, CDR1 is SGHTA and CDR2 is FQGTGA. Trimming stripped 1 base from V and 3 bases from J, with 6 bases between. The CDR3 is CASSLRGDTGELFF. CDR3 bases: TGTGCCAGCAGCTTAAGGGGTGACACCGGGGAGCTGTTTTTT.

CDR3 sequence (DNA): TGTGCCAGCAGTCCCTATTCGGGGGGCTACACCTTC. Amino acids: CASSPYSGGYTF. The chain joins TRBV28 to TRBJ1-2; D gene unclear. Trimming pared 5 bases from V and 8 bases from J, leaving 12 bases between. This CDR3 is built from 12 residues. CDR1 is MDHEN, CDR2 SYDVKM, per germline.

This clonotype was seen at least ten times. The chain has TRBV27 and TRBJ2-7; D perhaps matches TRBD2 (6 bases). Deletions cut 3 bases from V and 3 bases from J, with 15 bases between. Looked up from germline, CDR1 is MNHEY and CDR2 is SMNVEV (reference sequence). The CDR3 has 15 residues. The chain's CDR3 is CASSFGTAGSYEQYF. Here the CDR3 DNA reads TGTGCCAGCAGTTTCGGGACTGCAGGCAGCTACGAGCAGTACTTC.